This T cell receptor (beta chain) was found in a study of T cells in Graves' hyperthyroidism and ophthalmopathy (dated by TCRdb to about 2019). A note on the overall study: Peripheral blood samples were taken at initial diagnosis, before any treatment was given. TCR V-J signatures able to tell the groups apart were searched for in a discovery cohort of 100 or so patients, of whom more than 40 had Graves' ophthalmopathy and roughly 57 had stable Graves' hyperthyroidism. Prospective prediction of ophthalmopathy was tested in an independent validation cohort of under 20 hyperthyroidism patients and 17 patients who later progressed to ophthalmopathy. For training and testing, the approximately 97 patients in the discovery cohort were randomly divided in a 7:3 ratio. The study also compared thyroid tissue and blood T-cell repertoires from a handful of Graves' hyperthyroidism patients. After sampling, hyperthyroidism patients received methimazole starting at 30 mg daily, and ophthalmopathy patients received high-dose intravenous methylprednisolone. TCR Vbeta CDR3 sequencing of around 130 peripheral blood samples (approximately 44 ophthalmopathy, 75 hyperthyroidism and approximately 17 progressor patients) is reported in the paper.

Moderately to severely active disease, a Clinical Activity Score of at least 3, a NOSPECS grade of at least 4, and a duration under 3 months were present in ophthalmopathy patients. Any patient with an uncontrolled infection, another autoimmune disease, pregnancy or lactation was excluded. Clinical symptoms, serum thyroxine and TRAb, thyroid ultrasound, and orbital computed tomography formed the basis for the diagnoses. Ficoll-Paque density gradient centrifugation was used to isolate PBMCs from approximately 10 ml of fresh peripheral blood. Total RNA was extracted using Trizol reagent, and RNA quality was assessed on an Agilent 2100 Bioanalyzer. The CDR3 measures 13 amino acids from cysteine to phenylalanine. Left in the record is the CDR3 DNA by itself, 39 bases read in frame from the first base. V is cut back by 6 bases and J by 1 base, with 2 bases in the junction unmatched. This clonotype was picked up many times. The clone's antigen remains unknown. Nothing much larger sits one base from this clone, and base qualities are not available.

The paper as a whole reports these results and caveats: Sample size was not statistically predetermined, and investigators were not blinded to group allocation. Most expanded thyroid clonotypes (frequency above 0.001) were also detected in blood, suggesting blood repertoires may reflect thyroid immune responses. A 13 V-J signature model separated ophthalmopathy from stable hyperthyroidism, with around 91% sensitivity and 81% to 82% specificity in cross-validation and 80%/75% in testing. In validation, the model predicted progression to ophthalmopathy a median of about 6 months before onset, with roughly 70% sensitivity and about 72% specificity.

Amplification of TCR beta CDR3 regions was carried out from RNA transcripts. The first round of RT-PCR for the TCR CDR3 was performed with the HTBI primer set and the Qiagen OneStep RT-PCR kit. The libraries were constructed in a second round of multiplex PCR and then size-selected and purified. Paired-end sequencing of the libraries was performed with 100 bp reads on an Illumina HiSeq2000. Per the source publication's procedure: SOAPnuke was used to process the raw data, removing reads that contained adapters or uncalled bases, had a mean Phred below 15, or lacked an exact match to the constant primer or identifier. High-quality paired reads were merged using COPE v1.2.5, and each unique nucleotide sequence was defined as a clonotype. MiTCR v1.1 was used to align clonotypes to the IMGT TRBV, TRBD and TRBJ reference segments. The analysis was restricted to V-J combinations with a frequency above 0.0001, which together covered roughly 99% of the repertoires. The TCS score was defined as the ratio of F50 (clonal expansion) to E x V (chaos), calculated using BLOSUM62-based TCRdist between CDR3 peptides within each V-J. Welch's t-statistics and random forest reduced just over 500 V-J features to 13, which were used in a naive Bayes classifier (R e1071). In TCRdb, the public reads were trimmed at Q25 with fastp and aligned with MiXCR, with productive beta chains retained. A single entry per CDR3 protein holds the most common genes and DNA from its merged rows. The V and J calls reflect TCRdb's pipeline rather than the authors' work. A total of 600,000 or so distinct CDR3 sequences appear in this sample, around 14% of them only once. Around 7% of the sample is taken by the ten largest.

The specimen sequenced was blood. The rearrangement combines TRBV12-3 or TRBV12-4 with TRBJ1-2; 7 bases in the junction line up with TRBD1. The receptor comes from a young woman with Graves' ophthalmopathy. This receptor carries the CDR3 CASRSGGNYGYTF. The nucleotide sequence reads TGTGCCAGCAGATCAGGGGGTAACTATGGCTACACCTTC.